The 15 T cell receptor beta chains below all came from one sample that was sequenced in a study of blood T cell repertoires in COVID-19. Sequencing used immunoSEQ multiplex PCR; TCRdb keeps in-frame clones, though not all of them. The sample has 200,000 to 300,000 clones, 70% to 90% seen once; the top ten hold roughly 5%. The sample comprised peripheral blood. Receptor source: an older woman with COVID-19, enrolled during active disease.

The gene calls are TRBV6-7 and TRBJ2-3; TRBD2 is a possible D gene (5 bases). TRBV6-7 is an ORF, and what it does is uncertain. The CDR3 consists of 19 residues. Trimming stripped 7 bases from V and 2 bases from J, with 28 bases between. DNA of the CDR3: TGTGCCAGCACCCCCCTGGCCCTGGGAGCATTCCGGCCCACAGATACGCAGTATTTT. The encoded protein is CASTPLALGAFRPTDTQYF.

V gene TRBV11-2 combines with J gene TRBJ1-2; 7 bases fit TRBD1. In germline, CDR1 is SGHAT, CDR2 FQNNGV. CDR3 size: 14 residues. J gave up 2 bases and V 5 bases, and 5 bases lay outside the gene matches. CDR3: CASSRRGSNYGYTF. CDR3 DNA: TGTGCCAGCAGCCGCAGGGGGTCGAACTATGGCTACACCTTC.

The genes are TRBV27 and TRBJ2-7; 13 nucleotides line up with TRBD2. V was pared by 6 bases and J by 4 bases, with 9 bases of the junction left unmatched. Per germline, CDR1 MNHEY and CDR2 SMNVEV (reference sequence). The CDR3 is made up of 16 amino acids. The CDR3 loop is CASSKRTSGRSYEQYF. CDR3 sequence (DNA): TGTGCCAGCAGCAAGAGGACTAGCGGGAGATCTTACGAGCAGTACTTC.

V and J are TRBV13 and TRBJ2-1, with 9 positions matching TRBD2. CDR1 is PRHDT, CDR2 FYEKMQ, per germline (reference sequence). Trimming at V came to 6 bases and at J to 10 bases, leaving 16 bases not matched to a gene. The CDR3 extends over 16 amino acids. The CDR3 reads CASRSRPLAGDGEQFF. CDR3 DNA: TGTGCCAGCAGATCCCGGCCACTAGCGGGTGATGGGGAGCAGTTCTTC.

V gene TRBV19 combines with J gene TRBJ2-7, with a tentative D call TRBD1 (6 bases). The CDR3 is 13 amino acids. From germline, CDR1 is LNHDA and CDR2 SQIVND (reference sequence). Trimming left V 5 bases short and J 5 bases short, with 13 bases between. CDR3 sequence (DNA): TGTGCCAGTAGTTCTGTGGGGGCCAACGAGCAGTACTTC. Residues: CASSSVGANEQYF.

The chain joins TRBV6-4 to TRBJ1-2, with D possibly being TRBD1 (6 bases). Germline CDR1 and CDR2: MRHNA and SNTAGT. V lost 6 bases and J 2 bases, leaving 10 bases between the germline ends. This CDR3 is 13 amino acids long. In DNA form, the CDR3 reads TGTGCCAGCAGCCGTGGACAGAACTATGGCTACACCTTC. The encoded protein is CASSRGQNYGYTF.

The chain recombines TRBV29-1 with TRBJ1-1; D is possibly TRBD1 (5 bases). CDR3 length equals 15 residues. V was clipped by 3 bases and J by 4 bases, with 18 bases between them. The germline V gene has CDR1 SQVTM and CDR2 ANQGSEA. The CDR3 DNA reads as TGCAGCGTTGATTCCGGGCGGGGCCAGAGCACTGAAGCTTTCTTT. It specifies CSVDSGRGQSTEAFF.

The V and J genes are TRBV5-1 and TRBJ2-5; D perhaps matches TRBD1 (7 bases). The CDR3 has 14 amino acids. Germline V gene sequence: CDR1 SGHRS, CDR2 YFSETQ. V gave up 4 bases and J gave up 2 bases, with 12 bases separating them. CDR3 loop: CASSAGTAQETQYF. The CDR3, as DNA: TGCGCCAGCAGCGCGGGGACAGCTCAAGAGACCCAGTACTTC.

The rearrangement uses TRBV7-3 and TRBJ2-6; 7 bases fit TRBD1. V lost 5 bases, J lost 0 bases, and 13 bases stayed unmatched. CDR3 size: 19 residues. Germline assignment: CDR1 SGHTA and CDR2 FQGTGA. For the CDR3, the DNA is TGTGCCAGCAGCCGAAGGGGACAGTTTTCCCTCTCTGGGGCCAACGTCCTGACTTTC. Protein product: CASSRRGQFSLSGANVLTF.

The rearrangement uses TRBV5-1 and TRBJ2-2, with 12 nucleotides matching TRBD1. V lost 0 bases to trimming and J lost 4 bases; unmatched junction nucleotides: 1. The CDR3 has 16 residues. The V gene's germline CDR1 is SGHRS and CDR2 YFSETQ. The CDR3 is CASSLGDRGPTGELFF. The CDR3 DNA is TGCGCCAGCAGCTTGGGGGACAGGGGGCCCACCGGGGAGCTGTTTTTT.

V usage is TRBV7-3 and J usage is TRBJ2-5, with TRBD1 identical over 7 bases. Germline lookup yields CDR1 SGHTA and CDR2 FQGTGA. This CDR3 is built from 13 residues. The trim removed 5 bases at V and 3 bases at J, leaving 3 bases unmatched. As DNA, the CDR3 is TGTGCCAGCAGCCAGACAGGGAAAGAGACCCAGTACTTC. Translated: CASSQTGKETQYF.

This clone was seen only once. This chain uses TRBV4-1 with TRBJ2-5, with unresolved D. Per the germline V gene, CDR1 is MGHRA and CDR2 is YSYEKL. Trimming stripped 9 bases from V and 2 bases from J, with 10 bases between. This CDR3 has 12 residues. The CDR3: CASRGFQETQYF. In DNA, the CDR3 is TGCGCCAGTCGAGGATTTCAAGAGACCCAGTACTTC.

The CDR3 nucleotides read TGCGCCAGCAGTGACACTAGCGGGAAGGGGAATGAGCAGTTCTTC. Protein sequence: CASSDTSGKGNEQFF. The chain combines TRBV5-1 with TRBJ2-1; 10 positions match TRBD2. The V gene end was trimmed by 5 bases and the J gene end by 7 bases; junction bases not matched to a gene: 9. Germline CDR1 and CDR2: SGHRS and YFSETQ. This CDR3 has 15 amino acids. The full variable domain, completed using reference TRBV5-1 and TRBJ2-1, is KAGVTQTPRYLIKTRGQQVTLSCSPISGHRSVSWYQQTPGQGLQFLFEYFSETQRNKGNFPGRFSGRQFSNSRSEMNVSTLELGDSALYLCASSDTSGKGNEQFFGPGTRLTVL.

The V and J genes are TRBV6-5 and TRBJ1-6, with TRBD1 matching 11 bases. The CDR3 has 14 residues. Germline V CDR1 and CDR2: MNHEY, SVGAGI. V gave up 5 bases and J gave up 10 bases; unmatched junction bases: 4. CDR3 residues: CASSRGQGESPLHF. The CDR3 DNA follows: TGTGCCAGCAGTCGGGGACAGGGGGAATCACCCCTCCACTTT.

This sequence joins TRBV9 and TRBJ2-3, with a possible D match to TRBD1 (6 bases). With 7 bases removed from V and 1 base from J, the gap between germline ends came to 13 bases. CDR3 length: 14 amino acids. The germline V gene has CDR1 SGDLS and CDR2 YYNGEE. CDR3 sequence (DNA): TGTGCCAGCTCACAGGGTCTTGGCACAGATACGCAGTATTTT. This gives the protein CASSQGLGTDTQYF. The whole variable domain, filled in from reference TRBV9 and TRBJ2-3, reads DSGVTQTPKHLITATGQRVTLRCSPRSGDLSVYWYQQSLDQGLQFLIQYYNGEERAKGNILERFSAQQFPDLHSELNLSSLELGDSALYFCASSQGLGTDTQYFGPGTRLTVL.